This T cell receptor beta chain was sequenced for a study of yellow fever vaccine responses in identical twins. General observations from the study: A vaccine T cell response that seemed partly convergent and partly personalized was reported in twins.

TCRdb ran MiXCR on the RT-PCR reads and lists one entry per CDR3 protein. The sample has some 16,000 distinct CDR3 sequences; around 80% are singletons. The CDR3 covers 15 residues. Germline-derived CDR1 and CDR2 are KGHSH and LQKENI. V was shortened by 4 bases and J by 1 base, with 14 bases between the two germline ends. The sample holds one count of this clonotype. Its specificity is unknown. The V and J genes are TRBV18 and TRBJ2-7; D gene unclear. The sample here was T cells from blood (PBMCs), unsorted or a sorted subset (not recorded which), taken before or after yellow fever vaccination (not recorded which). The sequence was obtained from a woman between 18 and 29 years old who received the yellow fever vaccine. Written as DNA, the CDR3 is TGTGCCAGCTCACTTTATGCAGTGGATTCCTACGAGCAGTACTTC. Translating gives CASSLYAVDSYEQYF.